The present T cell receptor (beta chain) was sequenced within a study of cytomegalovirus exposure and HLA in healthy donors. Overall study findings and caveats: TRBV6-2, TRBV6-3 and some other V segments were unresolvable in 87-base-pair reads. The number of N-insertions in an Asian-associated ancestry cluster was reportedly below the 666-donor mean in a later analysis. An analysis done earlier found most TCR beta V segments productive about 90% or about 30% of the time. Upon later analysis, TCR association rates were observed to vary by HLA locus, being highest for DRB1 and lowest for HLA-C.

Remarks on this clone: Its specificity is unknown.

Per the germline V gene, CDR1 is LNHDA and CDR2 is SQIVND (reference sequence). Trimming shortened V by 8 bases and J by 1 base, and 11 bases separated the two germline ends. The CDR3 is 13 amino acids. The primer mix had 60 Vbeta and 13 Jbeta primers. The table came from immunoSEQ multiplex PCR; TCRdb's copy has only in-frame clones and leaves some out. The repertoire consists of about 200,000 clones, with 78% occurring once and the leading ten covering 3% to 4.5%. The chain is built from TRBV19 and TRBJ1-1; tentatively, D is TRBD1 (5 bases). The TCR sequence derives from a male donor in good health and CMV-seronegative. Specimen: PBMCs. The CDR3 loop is CASGAASNTEAFF. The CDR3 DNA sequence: TGTGCCAGTGGGGCAGCCTCGAACACTGAAGCTTTCTTT. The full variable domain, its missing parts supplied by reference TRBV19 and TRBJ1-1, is DGGITQSPKYLFRKEGQNVTLSCEQNLNHDAMYWYRQDPGQGLRLIYYSQIVNDFQKGDIAEGYSVSREKKESFPLTVTSAQKNPTAFYLCASGAASNTEAFFGQGTRLTVV.